This is a list of T cell receptor beta chains from one sample in a study of CD4 T cells in relation to SARS-CoV-2 and coronaviruses. Assay used: immunoSEQ multiplex PCR; TCRdb lists only in-frame clones, some missing. This table holds tens of thousands of clones, over 75% found once. These receptors' antigens are unknown. Sequenced sample: naive CD4+ T cells from PBMCs, cultured in vitro. Receptor source: an adult with COVID-19. The CDR3 runs from the conserved cysteine through the conserved F or W. The D gene is left open where the match is weak. Where a row states a size, it is once, few, many or the class of an expanded clone; other rows omit it.

d_call j_call v_call clone_size cdr3_nt cdr3_aa
- TRBJ1-6 TRBV5-5 - TGTGCCAGCAGCCCCATCGGGTTTGATAATTCACCCCTCCACTTT CASSPIGFDNSPLHF
- TRBJ1-3 TRBV2 - TGTGCCAGCAGATTCGAGGAGTCCGGAAACACCATATATTTT CASRFEESGNTIYF
- TRBJ1-2 TRBV5-1 once TGCGCCAGCAGCTTGGTGGAGGACTATGGCTACACCTTC CASSLVEDYGYTF
- TRBJ1-3 TRBV28 - TGTGCCAGCAGTAACCCACCACAGACCCCCCGATCTGGAAACACCATATATTTT CASSNPPQTPRSGNTIYF
TRBD1 TRBJ2-7 TRBV6-2/TRBV6-3 - TGTGCCAGCAGGTACAGGGGCGATTCGGCGAGTAGCTCCTACGAGCAGTACTTC CASRYRGDSASSSYEQYF
- TRBJ2-1 TRBV11-2 - TGTGCCAGCAGCCTCGCTTCGGAGCAGTTCTTC CASSLASEQFF
- TRBJ2-1 TRBV19 - TGTGCCAGTACCGAGGGTGGGAATAAGGAACGGGCGTTCTTC CASTEGGNKERAFF
- TRBJ2-4 TRBV2 - TGTGCCCGCTCGACCCGGGGGGCCAAAAACATTCAGTACTTC CARSTRGAKNIQYF
- TRBJ2-7 TRBV3-1/TRBV3-2 - TGTGCCAGCAGCCAAGATCAGCAGGGCCGTATGAGGTACTTC CASSQDQQGRMRYF
TRBD2 TRBJ2-5 TRBV24-1 - TGTGCCACTCAGAGTACTAGCGGGGTACAAGAGACCCAGTACTTC CATQSTSGVQETQYF
TRBD2 TRBJ2-2 TRBV5-1 - TGCGCCAGCAGCTTGTTGACTAGCGGGAATGCCGGGGAGCTGTTTTTT CASSLLTSGNAGELFF
- TRBJ2-6 TRBV15 - TGTGCCACCAGCAGAGATCGGGCAAGTTCTGGGGCCAACGTCCTGACTTTC CATSRDRASSGANVLTF
TRBD1 TRBJ1-2 TRBV9 - TGTGCCAGCAGCGTAGCTGGGGACAGCTATGGCTACACCTTC CASSVAGDSYGYTF
TRBD1 TRBJ1-4 TRBV7-8 - TGTGCCAGCAGCGCCGGACAGGTGGATGAAAAACTGTTTTTT CASSAGQVDEKLFF
- TRBJ1-5 TRBV21-1 - TGTGCCAGCAACACTGGGACGGGACACCCAAGAAGCAATCAGCCCCAGCATTTT CASNTGTGHPRSNQPQHF
- TRBJ2-3 TRBV19 - TGTGCCAGTAGTAACAGGGACTACACAGATACGCAGTATTTT CASSNRDYTDTQYF
TRBD2 TRBJ2-1 TRBV5-1 - TGCGCCAGCAGCAAAATAGCGGGAGGGCCGGATGAGCAGTTCTTC CASSKIAGGPDEQFF
- TRBJ1-5 TRBV19 - TGTGCCAGTAGGACCGCGATCAATAGCAATCAGCCCCAGCATTTT CASRTAINSNQPQHF
- TRBJ2-2 TRBV11-1 - TGTGCCAGCAGTCCACGTTCCGGGGCCGGGGAGCTGTTTTTT CASSPRSGAGELFF
- TRBJ1-3 TRBV18 - TGTGCCAGCTCACCACTGTTTGACGCGGTATCCTTTTCCCGAAACACCATATATTTT CASSPLFDAVSFSRNTIYF
- TRBJ2-7 TRBV2 - TGTGCCAGCAGTGTATCAGGGGATTATCGAAGCTCCTACGAGCAGTACTTC CASSVSGDYRSSYEQYF
- TRBJ2-1 TRBV12-3/TRBV12-4 - TGTGCCAGCAGCCCAGATAGACATGAGCAGTTCTTC CASSPDRHEQFF
- TRBJ1-5 TRBV6-6 - TGTGCCAGCAGTCGCGAGGGACCCGGGACAAAGCTTTTTGGAGCCCAGCATTTT CASSREGPGTKLFGAQHF